Listed below are T cell receptor beta chains from one sample, sequenced in a study of T cells in Graves' hyperthyroidism and ophthalmopathy. TCRdb analysed the multiplex PCR reads with MiXCR anew, one entry per CDR3 protein. This sample carries 300,000 to 400,000 distinct CDR3 sequences, roughly 23% of them seen once, and the ten largest clones take over 45%. The sample was blood. These receptors originate from a woman aged 50 to 60 with Graves' hyperthyroidism. CDR3s include the opening cysteine and the closing phenylalanine or tryptophan. The D gene is left open where the match is weak. The size of a clone is reported for some rows only, either as once, few or many, or as a class for expanded clones.

v_gene: TRBV7-2
j_gene: TRBJ1-2
d_gene: TRBD1
abundance: few
CDR3aa: CASSWGQGSYGYTF
CDR3nt: TGTGCCAGCAGCTGGGGACAGGGGAGCTATGGCTACACCTTC

v_gene: TRBV6-1
j_gene: TRBJ1-6
d_gene: -
abundance: few
CDR3aa: CASSENWNSPLHF
CDR3nt: TGTGCCAGCAGTGAAAATTGGAATTCACCCCTCCACTTT

v_gene: TRBV6-1
j_gene: TRBJ2-2
d_gene: TRBD1
abundance: few
CDR3aa: CASSSGQGGTGELFF
CDR3nt: TGTGCCAGCAGTTCGGGACAGGGGGGCACCGGGGAGCTGTTTTTT

v_gene: TRBV30
j_gene: TRBJ1-4
d_gene: -
abundance: many
CDR3aa: CAWQPGLNEKLFF
CDR3nt: TGTGCCTGGCAGCCGGGACTGAATGAAAAACTGTTTTTT

v_gene: TRBV10-3
j_gene: TRBJ2-1
d_gene: -
abundance: many
CDR3aa: CAIESVTYNEQFF
CDR3nt: TGTGCCATCGAGTCCGTAACCTACAATGAGCAGTTCTTC

v_gene: TRBV10-3
j_gene: TRBJ2-5
d_gene: TRBD2
abundance: -
CDR3aa: CAIKRASGVQETQYF
CDR3nt: TGTGCCATCAAAAGGGCTAGCGGGGTCCAAGAGACCCAGTACTTC

v_gene: TRBV20-1
j_gene: TRBJ2-3
d_gene: TRBD1
abundance: -
CDR3aa: CSAGKGTGGADTQYF
CDR3nt: TGCAGTGCTGGAAAGGGGACAGGGGGCGCAGATACGCAGTATTTT

v_gene: TRBV19
j_gene: TRBJ1-2
d_gene: -
abundance: -
CDR3aa: CASSMAANYGYTF
CDR3nt: TGTGCCAGTAGTATGGCAGCTAACTATGGCTACACCTTC

v_gene: TRBV10-2
j_gene: TRBJ2-4
d_gene: -
abundance: -
CDR3aa: CASSEGGGRGSKNIQYF
CDR3nt: TGCGCCAGCAGTGAAGGAGGGGGCCGGGGATCCAAAAACATTCAGTACTTC

v_gene: TRBV19
j_gene: TRBJ2-2
d_gene: -
abundance: once
CDR3aa: CASSPRKNTGELFF
CDR3nt: TGTGCCAGTAGTCCTAGGAAGAACACCGGGGAGCTGTTTTTT

v_gene: TRBV29-1
j_gene: TRBJ1-2
d_gene: TRBD1
abundance: -
CDR3aa: CSVEETGLYGYTF
CDR3nt: TGCAGCGTTGAGGAGACAGGGCTCTATGGCTACACCTTC

v_gene: TRBV2
j_gene: TRBJ2-7
d_gene: TRBD2
abundance: many
CDR3aa: CASTPRVLAGFYEQYF
CDR3nt: TGTGCCAGCACCCCCCGGGTGTTAGCGGGGTTCTACGAGCAGTACTTC

v_gene: TRBV2
j_gene: TRBJ2-7
d_gene: -
abundance: many
CDR3aa: CASRMTYEQYF
CDR3nt: TGTGCCAGCAGGATGACCTACGAGCAGTACTTC

v_gene: TRBV12-3/TRBV12-4
j_gene: TRBJ2-1
d_gene: TRBD2
abundance: few
CDR3aa: CASRAGTTNEQFF
CDR3nt: TGTGCCAGCAGAGCCGGGACTACCAATGAGCAGTTCTTC

v_gene: TRBV5-1
j_gene: TRBJ1-1
d_gene: -
abundance: -
CDR3aa: CASKVGQSNTEAFF
CDR3nt: TGCGCCAGCAAGGTCGGACAGTCGAACACTGAAGCTTTCTTT

v_gene: TRBV28
j_gene: TRBJ1-2
d_gene: -
abundance: many
CDR3aa: CASSSHLSWGSVYGYTF
CDR3nt: TGTGCCAGCAGTTCCCACTTGTCGTGGGGTAGCGTCTATGGCTACACCTTC

v_gene: TRBV28
j_gene: TRBJ1-1
d_gene: -
abundance: -
CDR3aa: CANRGAGLTEAFF
CDR3nt: TGTGCCAATCGCGGGGCAGGGCTCACTGAAGCTTTCTTT

v_gene: TRBV15
j_gene: TRBJ2-1
d_gene: -
abundance: -
CDR3aa: CATSRDLDKQQFF
CDR3nt: TGTGCCACCAGCAGAGATCTGGACAAGCAGCAGTTCTTC

v_gene: TRBV18
j_gene: TRBJ1-4
d_gene: -
abundance: -
CDR3aa: CASSSGRATNEKLFF
CDR3nt: TGTGCCAGCTCATCAGGGAGAGCAACTAATGAAAAACTGTTTTTT

v_gene: TRBV15
j_gene: TRBJ2-7
d_gene: -
abundance: -
CDR3aa: CATSRADVYEQYF
CDR3nt: TGTGCCACCAGCAGAGCCGACGTCTACGAGCAGTACTTC

v_gene: TRBV18
j_gene: TRBJ1-5
d_gene: -
abundance: many
CDR3aa: CASSPGHGNQPQHF
CDR3nt: TGTGCCAGCTCACCGGGACACGGCAATCAGCCCCAGCATTTT

v_gene: TRBV5-8
j_gene: TRBJ2-7
d_gene: TRBD2
abundance: -
CDR3aa: CASSPFGGGREYEQYF
CDR3nt: TGTGCCAGCAGCCCCTTCGGGGGCGGGAGGGAATACGAGCAGTACTTC

v_gene: TRBV18
j_gene: TRBJ2-6
d_gene: -
abundance: many
CDR3aa: CASSRGVTFSGANVLTF
CDR3nt: TGTGCCAGCTCACGAGGGGTTACCTTTTCTGGGGCCAACGTCCTGACTTTC

v_gene: TRBV12-3/TRBV12-4
j_gene: TRBJ1-2
d_gene: -
abundance: many
CDR3aa: CASSPARRPLHGYTF
CDR3nt: TGTGCCAGCAGTCCCGCCCGAAGGCCCCTCCATGGCTACACCTTC

v_gene: TRBV28
j_gene: TRBJ1-4
d_gene: -
abundance: few
CDR3aa: CASSTGASNEKLFF
CDR3nt: TGTGCCAGCAGCACTGGGGCCAGTAATGAAAAACTGTTTTTT

v_gene: TRBV7-9
j_gene: TRBJ2-5
d_gene: -
abundance: -
CDR3aa: CASSARGGRQETQYF
CDR3nt: TGTGCCAGCAGCGCCCGAGGGGGGAGGCAAGAGACCCAGTACTTC

v_gene: TRBV6-5
j_gene: TRBJ1-4
d_gene: TRBD1
abundance: few
CDR3aa: CASFWTGGDEKLFF
CDR3nt: TGTGCCAGCTTTTGGACAGGGGGCGATGAAAAACTGTTTTTT

v_gene: TRBV6-2/TRBV6-3
j_gene: TRBJ1-1
d_gene: -
abundance: few
CDR3aa: CASSYGRANTEAFF
CDR3nt: TGTGCCAGCAGTTACGGCAGGGCGAACACTGAAGCTTTCTTT

v_gene: TRBV6-1
j_gene: TRBJ2-1
d_gene: -
abundance: many
CDR3aa: CASSATPQGSYNEQFF
CDR3nt: TGTGCCAGCAGTGCAACTCCCCAAGGCTCCTACAATGAGCAGTTCTTC

v_gene: TRBV5-1
j_gene: TRBJ2-2
d_gene: TRBD2
abundance: -
CDR3aa: CASSLASGRITGELFF
CDR3nt: TGCGCCAGCAGCCTGGCTAGCGGGAGGATAACCGGGGAGCTGTTTTTT

v_gene: TRBV14
j_gene: TRBJ1-6
d_gene: TRBD1
abundance: once
CDR3aa: CASSPGTGIFSPLHF
CDR3nt: TGTGCCAGCAGCCCCGGGACAGGGATTTTTTCACCCCTCCACTTT